These T cell receptor beta chains were read from a single sample in a study of blood T cell repertoires in COVID-19. Sequencing used immunoSEQ multiplex PCR; TCRdb keeps in-frame clones, though not all of them. This table holds over 90,000 clones, around 87% found once. Sequenced: peripheral blood. These receptors came from a human donor in a cohort sampled during active COVID-19. Both conserved end residues are part of each CDR3. A D gene is named only where the DNA matches it firmly. Size tells how often a clone was seen (once, few, many) or the class of an expanded clone, and some rows leave it out.

D,V,length,J,size,CDR3,DNA
-,TRBV3-1/TRBV3-2,13,TRBJ1-1,-,CASVSGANTEAFF,TGTGCCAGCGTGTCGGGAGCGAACACTGAAGCTTTCTTT
TRBD2,TRBV6-5,13,TRBJ2-7,-,CASTREGTYEQYF,TGTGCCAGCACACGGGAGGGTACCTACGAGCAGTACTTC
TRBD2,TRBV5-6,16,TRBJ2-2,-,CASTLAGGRGTGELFF,TGTGCCAGCACTTTAGCGGGAGGGCGGGGCACCGGGGAGCTGTTTTTT
-,TRBV6-5,14,TRBJ1-3,-,CASSGRTSGNTIYF,TGTGCCAGCTCTGGTAGAACCTCTGGAAACACCATATATTTT
TRBD1,TRBV6-5,15,TRBJ1-5,-,CASSLGTVSNQPQHF,TGTGCCAGCAGCCTCGGGACAGTCAGCAATCAGCCCCAGCATTTT
-,TRBV6-6,15,TRBJ1-1,-,CASSTPSGENTEAFF,TGTGCCAGCAGTACCCCCTCCGGGGAGAACACTGAAGCTTTCTTT
-,TRBV2,15,TRBJ2-2,-,CASSEGQTNTGELFF,TGTGCCAGCAGTGAAGGACAGACGAACACCGGGGAGCTGTTTTTT
-,TRBV5-1,13,TRBJ2-7,-,CASSLVTEGEQYF,TGCGCCAGCAGCTTGGTGACGGAGGGCGAGCAGTACTTC
-,TRBV6-2/TRBV6-3,16,TRBJ1-1,-,CASSYIRQNMNTEAFF,TGTGCCAGCAGTTACATCAGACAGAACATGAACACTGAAGCTTTCTTT
-,TRBV6-5,11,TRBJ1-2,-,CASTSGNGYTF,TGTGCCAGCACCTCAGGGAATGGCTACACCTTC
-,TRBV18,13,TRBJ2-5,-,CASSPRQQETQYF,TGTGCCAGCTCACCACGACAGCAAGAGACCCAGTACTTC
-,TRBV21-1,15,TRBJ2-1,-,CASSKVTRRGNERFF,TGTGCCAGCAGCAAGGTGACTAGGAGAGGGAATGAGCGGTTCTTC
-,TRBV29-1,13,TRBJ2-7,-,CSAVSAGAYEQYF,TGCAGCGCCGTATCGGCCGGAGCCTACGAGCAGTACTTC
-,TRBV4-2,15,TRBJ2-5,-,CASSPLGVGKETQYF,TGTGCCAGCAGCCCTCTCGGGGTGGGAAAGGAGACCCAGTACTTC
-,TRBV2,15,TRBJ1-6,-,CASSPSGSYNSPLHF,TGTGCCAGCAGCCCATCGGGCTCCTATAATTCACCCCTCCACTTT
-,TRBV19,11,TRBJ2-1,-,CATSSYNEQFF,TGTGCCACCTCTTCCTACAATGAGCAGTTCTTC
TRBD2,TRBV5-3,16,TRBJ2-7,-,CARSSGLAGVKYEQYF,TGTGCCAGAAGCTCGGGACTAGCGGGAGTTAAATACGAGCAGTACTTC
TRBD1,TRBV7-9,15,TRBJ1-2,many,CASSSGQAGNYGYTF,TGTGCCAGCAGCTCCGGACAGGCCGGAAACTATGGCTACACCTTC
-,TRBV29-1,14,TRBJ1-5,-,CSVGEGGVGQPQHF,TGCAGCGTGGGGGAGGGAGGGGTAGGACAGCCCCAGCATTTT
TRBD1,TRBV5-6,18,TRBJ2-7,-,CASSPRDSRGPFSYEQYF,TGTGCCAGCAGCCCCCGGGACAGCAGAGGCCCCTTCTCCTACGAGCAGTACTTC
TRBD2,TRBV29-1,12,TRBJ2-3,-,CSVAGGGDTQYF,TGCAGCGTTGCGGGAGGCGGAGATACGCAGTATTTT
-,TRBV7-2,14,TRBJ1-1,-,CASRWRGMNTEAFF,TGTGCCAGCAGATGGCGGGGCATGAACACTGAAGCTTTCTTT